This TCR beta chain was sequenced in a study of cytomegalovirus exposure and HLA in healthy donors. Concerning this clone: What it binds is not known.

The CDR3 is 14 residues long. Germline values: CDR1 SGDLS, CDR2 YYNGEE. V was clipped by 4 bases and J by 3 bases, with 13 bases between them. Amplification used 60 Vbeta primers and 13 Jbeta primers. TCRdb's copy holds only in-frame clones and misses some; the assay was immunoSEQ multiplex PCR. Among more than 120,000 clones listed, approximately 80% were seen once. Study-wide results and caveats: Later on, analysis showed that most CMV-associated TCR beta chains appeared to be HLA-restricted.

The chain couples TRBV9 to TRBJ2-5; maybe TRBD2 (7 bases). The source material was PBMCs. The TCR comes from a male donor in good health and CMV-seronegative. CDR3 DNA sequence: TGTGCCAGCAGCCCCCAGGGGAGGGAAGAGACCCAGTACTTC. Protein product: CASSPQGREETQYF.